This TCR beta chain derives from a study of memory CD4+ T cells and cytomegalovirus serostatus. The sort gate was single viable CD3+CD4+CD8-CD45RO+ cells for memory CD4+ T cells. The assay was immunoSEQ multiplex PCR, and TCRdb's table has in-frame clones only and misses some. Of 50,000 to 70,000 clones in the sample, over 75% were seen once. The germline V and J ends were trimmed by 6 bases and 2 bases, with 10 bases remaining between them. The germline V gene has CDR1 MNHEY and CDR2 SMNVEV (reference sequence). The CDR3 has 13 residues. The J gene is TRBJ1-2, the V gene TRBV27, with a tentative D call TRBD1 (6 bases). Sequencing input: memory CD4+ T cells from blood. The sequence derives from an adult in good health and CMV-seronegative. The DNA of the CDR3 is TGTGCCAGCAGCCAAGGGGGAAACTATGGCTACACCTTC. Protein: CASSQGGNYGYTF.